This T cell receptor beta chain originates from a study of long-term antiretroviral therapy in people with HIV. Researchers ran immunoSEQ v3.0 at survey level. Libraries were prepared by immunoSEQ multiplex PCR; TCRdb keeps only in-frame clonotypes and omits some of them. Of about 11,000 clones listed, less than 80% are singletons. The CDR3 consists of 13 residues. CDR1 is SQVTM and CDR2 is ANQGSEA in the germline V gene. Trimming shortened V by 3 bases and J by 3 bases, and 11 bases separated the two germline ends. The TCR sequence derives from a man aged 25-40 years with HIV. The sequencing here drew on unsorted PBMCs, taken at the start of antiretroviral therapy, before treatment. The chain links TRBV29-1 to TRBJ2-5; D is unresolved. For the CDR3, the DNA is TGCAGCGTTGATTCTTGGCTAGAAGAGACCCAGTACTTC. Translating gives CSVDSWLEETQYF.